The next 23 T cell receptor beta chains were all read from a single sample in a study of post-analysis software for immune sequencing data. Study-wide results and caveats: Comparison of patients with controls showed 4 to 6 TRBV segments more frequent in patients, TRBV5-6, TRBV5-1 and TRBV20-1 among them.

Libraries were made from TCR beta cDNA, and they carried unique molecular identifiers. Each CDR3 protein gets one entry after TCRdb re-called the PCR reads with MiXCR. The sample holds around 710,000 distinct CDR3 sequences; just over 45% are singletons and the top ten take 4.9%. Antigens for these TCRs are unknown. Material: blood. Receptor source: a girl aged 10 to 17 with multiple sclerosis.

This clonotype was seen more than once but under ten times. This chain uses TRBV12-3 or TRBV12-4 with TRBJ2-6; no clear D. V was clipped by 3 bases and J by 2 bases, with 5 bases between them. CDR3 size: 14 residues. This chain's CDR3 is CASSFYTGANVLTF. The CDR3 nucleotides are TGTGCCAGCAGTTTCTACACTGGGGCCAACGTCCTGACTTTC.

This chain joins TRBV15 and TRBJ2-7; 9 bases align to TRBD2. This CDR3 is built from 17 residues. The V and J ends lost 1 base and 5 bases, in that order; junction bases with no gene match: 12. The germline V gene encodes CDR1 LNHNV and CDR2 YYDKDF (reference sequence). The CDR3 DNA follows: TGTGCCACCAGCAGAGCACCAGGGCCGAGACTAGCGGACGAGCAGTACTTC. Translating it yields CATSRAPGPRLADEQYF.

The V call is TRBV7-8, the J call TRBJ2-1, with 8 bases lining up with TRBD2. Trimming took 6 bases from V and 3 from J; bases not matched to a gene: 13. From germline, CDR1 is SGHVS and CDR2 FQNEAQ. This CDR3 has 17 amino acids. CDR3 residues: CASSSPRGGGGYNEQFF. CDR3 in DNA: TGTGCCAGCAGTTCCCCCCGGGGGGGAGGAGGCTACAATGAGCAGTTCTTC. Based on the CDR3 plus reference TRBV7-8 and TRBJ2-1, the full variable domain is GAGVSQSPRYKVAKRGQDVALRCDPISGHVSLFWYQQALGQGPEFLTYFQNEAQLDKSGLPSDRFFAERPEGSVSTLKIQRTQQEDSAVYLCASSSPRGGGGYNEQFFGPGTRLTVL.

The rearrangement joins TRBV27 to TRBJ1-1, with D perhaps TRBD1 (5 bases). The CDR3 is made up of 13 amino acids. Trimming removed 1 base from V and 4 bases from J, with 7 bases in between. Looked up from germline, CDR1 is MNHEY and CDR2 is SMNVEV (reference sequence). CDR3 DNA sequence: TGTGCCAGCAGTTTATTAGGGGTCACTGAAGCTTTCTTT. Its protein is CASSLLGVTEAFF.

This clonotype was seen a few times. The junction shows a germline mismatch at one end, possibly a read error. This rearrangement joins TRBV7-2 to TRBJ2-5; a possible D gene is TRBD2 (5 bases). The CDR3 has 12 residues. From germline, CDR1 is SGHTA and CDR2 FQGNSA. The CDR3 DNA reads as TGTGCCGGCAGCTTAGCGCGAGGTTCGTGGTACTTC. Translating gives CAGSLARGSWYF.

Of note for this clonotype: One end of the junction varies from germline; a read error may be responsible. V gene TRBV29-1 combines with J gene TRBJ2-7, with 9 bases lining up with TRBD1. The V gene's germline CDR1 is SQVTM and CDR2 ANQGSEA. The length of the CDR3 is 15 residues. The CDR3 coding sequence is TGCAGCGTTGAAGGTCAGGGGACAGGGACCTACGAACAGTACTTC. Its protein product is CSVEGQGTGTYEQYF.

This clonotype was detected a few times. This chain's CDR3 is CAISDPSETLRANVLTF. The CDR3 DNA is TGTGCCATCAGTGATCCTAGCGAGACACTGAGGGCCAACGTCCTGACTTTC. This chain joins TRBV10-3 and TRBJ2-6; perhaps TRBD2 as D (6 bases). This CDR3 spans 17 amino acids. Germline V lookup: CDR1 ENHRY, CDR2 SYGVKD. Trimming stripped 3 bases from V and 5 bases from J, with 17 bases between.

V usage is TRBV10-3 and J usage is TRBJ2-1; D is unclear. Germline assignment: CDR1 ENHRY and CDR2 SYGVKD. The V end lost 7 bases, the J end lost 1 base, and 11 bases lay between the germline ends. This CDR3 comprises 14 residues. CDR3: CAIKGQDSYNEQFF. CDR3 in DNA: TGTGCCATCAAGGGCCAGGATTCCTACAATGAGCAGTTCTTC.

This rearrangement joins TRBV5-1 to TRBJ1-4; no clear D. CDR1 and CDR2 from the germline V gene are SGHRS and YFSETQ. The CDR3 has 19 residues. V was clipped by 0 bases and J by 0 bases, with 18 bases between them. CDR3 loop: CASSLDPGRSPATNEKLFF. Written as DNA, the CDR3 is TGCGCCAGCAGCTTGGATCCGGGCAGAAGCCCTGCAACTAATGAAAAACTGTTTTTT.

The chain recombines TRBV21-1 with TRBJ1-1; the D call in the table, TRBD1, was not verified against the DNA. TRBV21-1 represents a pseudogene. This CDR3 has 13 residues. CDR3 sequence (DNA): TGTGCCAGCCATAGGACAGCGAACACTGAAGCTTTCTTT. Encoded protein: CASHRTANTEAFF.

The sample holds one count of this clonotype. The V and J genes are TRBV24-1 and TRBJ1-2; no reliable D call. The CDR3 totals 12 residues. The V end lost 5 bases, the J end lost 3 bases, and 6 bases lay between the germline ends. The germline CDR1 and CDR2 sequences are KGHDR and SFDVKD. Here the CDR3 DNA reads TGTGCCACCAGTGTGGATGACTATGGCTACACCTTC. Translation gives CATSVDDYGYTF.

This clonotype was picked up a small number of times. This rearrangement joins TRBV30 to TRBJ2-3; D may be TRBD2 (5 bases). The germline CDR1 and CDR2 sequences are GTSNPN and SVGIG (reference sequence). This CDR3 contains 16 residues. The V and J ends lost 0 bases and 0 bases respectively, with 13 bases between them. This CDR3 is CAWSVSWLASTDTQYF. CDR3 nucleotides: TGTGCCTGGAGTGTGAGTTGGCTAGCTAGCACAGATACGCAGTATTTT.

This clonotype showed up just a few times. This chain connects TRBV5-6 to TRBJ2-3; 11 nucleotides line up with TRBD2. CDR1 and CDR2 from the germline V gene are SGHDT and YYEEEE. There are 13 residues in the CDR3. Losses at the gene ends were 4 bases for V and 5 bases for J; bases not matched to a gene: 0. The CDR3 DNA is TGTGCCAGCAGCGGACTAGCGGGAGATACGCAGTATTTT. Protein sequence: CASSGLAGDTQYF. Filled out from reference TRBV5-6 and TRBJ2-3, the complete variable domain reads DAGVTQSPTHLIKTRGQQVTLRCSPKSGHDTVSWYQQALGQGPQFIFQYYEEEERQRGNFPDRFSGHQFPNYSSELNVNALLLGDSALYLCASSGLAGDTQYFGPGTRLTVL.

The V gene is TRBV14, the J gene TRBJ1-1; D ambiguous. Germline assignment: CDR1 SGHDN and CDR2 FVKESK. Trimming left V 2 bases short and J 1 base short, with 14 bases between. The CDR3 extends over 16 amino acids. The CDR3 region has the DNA TGTGCCAGCAGCCAATCTTCCAGACGGGGGAACACTGAAGCTTTCTTT. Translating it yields CASSQSSRRGNTEAFF.

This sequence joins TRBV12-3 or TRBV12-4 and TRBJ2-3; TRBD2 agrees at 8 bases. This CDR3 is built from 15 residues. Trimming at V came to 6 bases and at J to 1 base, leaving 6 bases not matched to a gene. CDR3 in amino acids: CASSPGGARTDTQYF. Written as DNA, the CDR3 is TGTGCCAGCAGCCCCGGGGGGGCCCGCACAGATACGCAGTATTTT.

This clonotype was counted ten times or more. The chain's CDR3 is CASSVEDSYGYTF. The CDR3 DNA is TGTGCCAGCAGCGTAGAAGACTCCTATGGCTACACCTTC. This chain links TRBV9 with TRBJ1-2; no definite D call. This CDR3 comprises 13 residues. Germline loops: CDR1 SGDLS, CDR2 YYNGEE. V was cut by 0 bases and J by 4 bases, with 7 bases left in between. Drawing the rest from reference TRBV9 and TRBJ1-2, the complete variable domain is DSGVTQTPKHLITATGQRVTLRCSPRSGDLSVYWYQQSLDQGLQFLIQYYNGEERAKGNILERFSAQQFPDLHSELNLSSLELGDSALYFCASSVEDSYGYTFGSGTRLTVV.

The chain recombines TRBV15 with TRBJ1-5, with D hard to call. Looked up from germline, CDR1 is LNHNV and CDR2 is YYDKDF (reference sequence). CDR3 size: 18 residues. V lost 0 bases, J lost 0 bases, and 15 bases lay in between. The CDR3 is CATSRELATAYSNQPQHF. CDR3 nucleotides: TGTGCCACCAGCAGAGAGTTGGCGACCGCTTATAGCAATCAGCCCCAGCATTTT.

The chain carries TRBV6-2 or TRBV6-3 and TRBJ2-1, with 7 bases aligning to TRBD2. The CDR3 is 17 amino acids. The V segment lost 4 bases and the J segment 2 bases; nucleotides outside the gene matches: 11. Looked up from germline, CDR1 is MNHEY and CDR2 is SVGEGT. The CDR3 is CASSFTGTTDPYNEQFF. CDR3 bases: TGTGCCAGCAGTTTTACCGGGACTACCGATCCCTACAATGAGCAGTTCTTC.

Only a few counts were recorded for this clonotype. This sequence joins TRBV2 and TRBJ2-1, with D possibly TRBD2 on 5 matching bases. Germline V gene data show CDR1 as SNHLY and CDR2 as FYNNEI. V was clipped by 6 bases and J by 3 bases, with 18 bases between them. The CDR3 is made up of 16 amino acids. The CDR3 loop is CASRGYPGNIYNEQFF. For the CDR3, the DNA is TGTGCCAGCAGGGGCTACCCGGGAAATATCTACAATGAGCAGTTCTTC.

The CDR3 region is CASSQDLGGATDTQYF. In DNA, the CDR3 is TGTGCCAGCAGCCAAGATTTAGGGGGGGCCACAGATACGCAGTATTTT. This chain links TRBV14 with TRBJ2-3, with a tentative D call TRBD2 (7 bases). The CDR3 loop spans 16 amino acids. V lost 0 bases and J 2 bases, leaving 12 bases between the germline ends. Germline values: CDR1 SGHDN, CDR2 FVKESK.

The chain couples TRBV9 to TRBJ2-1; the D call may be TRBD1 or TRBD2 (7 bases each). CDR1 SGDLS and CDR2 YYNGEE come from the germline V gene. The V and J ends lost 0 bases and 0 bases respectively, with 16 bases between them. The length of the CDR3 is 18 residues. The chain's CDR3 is CASSVAGGAKGSYNEQFF. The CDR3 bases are TGTGCCAGCAGCGTAGCAGGGGGGGCGAAGGGCTCCTACAATGAGCAGTTCTTC.

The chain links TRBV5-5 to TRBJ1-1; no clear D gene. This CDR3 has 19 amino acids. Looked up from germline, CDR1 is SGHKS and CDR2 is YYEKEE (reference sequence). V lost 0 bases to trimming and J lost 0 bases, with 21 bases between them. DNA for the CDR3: TGTGCCAGCAGCTTGGAAGGGTTAGGGTCCTTAGGAGTGAACACTGAAGCTTTCTTT. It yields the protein CASSLEGLGSLGVNTEAFF.

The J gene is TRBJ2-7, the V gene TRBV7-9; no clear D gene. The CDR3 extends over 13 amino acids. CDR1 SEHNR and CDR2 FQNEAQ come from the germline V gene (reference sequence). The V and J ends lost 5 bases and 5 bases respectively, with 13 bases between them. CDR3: CASSPRLLDEQYF. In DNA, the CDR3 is TGTGCCAGCAGCCCCCGCCTATTGGACGAGCAGTACTTC.